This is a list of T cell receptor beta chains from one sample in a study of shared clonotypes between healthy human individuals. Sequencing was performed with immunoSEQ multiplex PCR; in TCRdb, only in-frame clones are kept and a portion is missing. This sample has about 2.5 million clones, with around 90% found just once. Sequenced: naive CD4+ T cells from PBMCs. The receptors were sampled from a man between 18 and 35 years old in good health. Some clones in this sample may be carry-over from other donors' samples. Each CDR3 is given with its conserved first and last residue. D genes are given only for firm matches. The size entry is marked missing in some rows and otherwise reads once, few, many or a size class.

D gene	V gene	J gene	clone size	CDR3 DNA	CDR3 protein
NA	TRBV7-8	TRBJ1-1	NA	TGTGCCAGCAGGCTTAGTACGGGGAACACTGAAGCTTTCTTT	CASRLSTGNTEAFF
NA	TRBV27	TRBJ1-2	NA	TGTGCCAGCAGTTTCCTTACCGCCGGGGGGCCGAGCTATGGCTACACCTTC	CASSFLTAGGPSYGYTF
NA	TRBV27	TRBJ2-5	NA	TGTGCCAGCAGACGAAAGGGCATCAATCAAGAGACCCAGTACTTC	CASRRKGINQETQYF
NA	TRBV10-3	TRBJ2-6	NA	TGTGCCATCAGTGGTACAGCCTCTGGGGCCAACGTCCTGACTTTC	CAISGTASGANVLTF
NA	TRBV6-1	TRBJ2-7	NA	TGTGCCAGCAGCCAAGCCTATCACCCCTCCTACGAGCAGTACTTC	CASSQAYHPSYEQYF
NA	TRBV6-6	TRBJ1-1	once	TGTGCCAGCAGCCCTCCCCCCTACACTGAAGCTTTCTTT	CASSPPPYTEAFF
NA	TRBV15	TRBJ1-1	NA	TGTGCCACCAGCAAGGGCTATACTGAAGCTTTCTTT	CATSKGYTEAFF
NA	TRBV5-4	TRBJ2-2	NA	TGTGCCAGCAGCTTGGTGGGCAGCGCGAACACCGGGGAGCTGTTTTTT	CASSLVGSANTGELFF
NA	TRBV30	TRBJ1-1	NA	TGTGCCTGGAGTGTACGCCCCTGGTCTGTCCGCGCGACTGAAGCTTTCTTT	CAWSVRPWSVRATEAFF
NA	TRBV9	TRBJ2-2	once	TGTGCCAGCAGCAAAACGAGTACCGGGGAGCTGTTTTTT	CASSKTSTGELFF
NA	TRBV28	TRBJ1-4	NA	TGTGCCAGCAGTTATGGGGGGCGGACTAATGAAAAACTGTTTTTT	CASSYGGRTNEKLFF